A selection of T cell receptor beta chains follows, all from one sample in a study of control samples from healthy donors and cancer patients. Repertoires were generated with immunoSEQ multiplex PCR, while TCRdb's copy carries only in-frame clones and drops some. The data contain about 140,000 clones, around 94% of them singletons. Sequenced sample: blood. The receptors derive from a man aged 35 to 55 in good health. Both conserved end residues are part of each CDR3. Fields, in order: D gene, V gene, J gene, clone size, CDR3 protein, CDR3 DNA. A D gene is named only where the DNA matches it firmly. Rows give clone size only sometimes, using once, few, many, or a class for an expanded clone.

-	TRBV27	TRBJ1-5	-	CASSRGSVQPQHF	TGTGCCAGCAGTCGCGGCTCAGTACAGCCCCAGCATTTT
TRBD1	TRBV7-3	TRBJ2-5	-	CASSPGQGLFSETQYF	TGTGCCAGCAGCCCGGGACAGGGACTATTCTCAGAGACCCAGTACTTC
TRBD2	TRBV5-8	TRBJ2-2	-	CASSFRLAGSNTGELFF	TGTGCCAGCAGCTTTAGGCTAGCGGGTTCGAACACCGGGGAGCTGTTTTTT
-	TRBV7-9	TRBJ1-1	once	CASLTGSLNTEAFF	TGTGCCAGCCTCACCGGCAGTTTGAACACTGAAGCTTTCTTT
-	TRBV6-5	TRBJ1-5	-	CASADRSNQPQHF	TGTGCCAGCGCGGACAGAAGCAATCAGCCCCAGCATTTT
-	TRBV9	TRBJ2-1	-	CASSPRWRRTHNEQFF	TGTGCCAGCAGCCCGCGATGGCGACGGACCCACAATGAGCAGTTCTTC
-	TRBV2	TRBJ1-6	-	CASSVPPRANSPLHF	TGTGCCAGCAGTGTTCCCCCGCGCGCAAATTCACCCCTCCACTTT
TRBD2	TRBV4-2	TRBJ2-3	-	CASSQVGLAGSDTQYF	TGTGCCAGCAGCCAAGTTGGCCTAGCGGGGTCAGATACGCAGTATTTT
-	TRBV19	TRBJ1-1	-	CASSSTILLNTEAFF	TGTGCCAGTAGTTCGACAATTCTTTTGAACACTGAAGCTTTCTTT
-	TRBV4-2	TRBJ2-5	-	CASSPTRTQYF	TGTGCCAGCAGCCCAACCAGGACCCAGTACTTC
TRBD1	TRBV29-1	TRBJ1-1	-	CSVVRQGYEAFF	TGCAGCGTTGTACGACAGGGTTATGAAGCTTTCTTT
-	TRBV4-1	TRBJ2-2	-	CASSQAGEEVPGELFF	TGCGCCAGCAGCCAAGCCGGAGAGGAGGTTCCCGGGGAGCTGTTTTTT
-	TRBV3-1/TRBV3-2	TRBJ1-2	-	CASSQGRANYGYTF	TGTGCCAGCAGCCAAGGTCGGGCTAACTATGGCTACACCTTC
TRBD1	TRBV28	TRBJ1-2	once	CASLQGAANYGYTF	TGTGCCAGTCTCCAGGGGGCGGCTAACTATGGCTACACCTTC
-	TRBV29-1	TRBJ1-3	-	CSVPGLGNTIYF	TGCAGCGTACCCGGACTAGGAAACACCATATATTTT
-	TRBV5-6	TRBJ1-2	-	CASSLEGSYYGYTF	TGTGCCAGCAGCTTGGAGGGCAGTTACTATGGCTACACCTTC
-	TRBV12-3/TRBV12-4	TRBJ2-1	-	CASSLDYNEQFF	TGTGCCAGCAGTTTAGACTACAATGAGCAGTTCTTC
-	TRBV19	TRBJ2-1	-	CASSIGSSSEQFF	TGTGCCAGTAGTATCGGGTCTAGCAGTGAGCAGTTCTTC
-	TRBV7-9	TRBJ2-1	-	CASARGHEQFF	TGTGCCAGTGCCCGGGGACATGAGCAGTTCTTC
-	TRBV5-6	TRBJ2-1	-	CASSRPRVEEQFF	TGTGCCAGCAGCCGACCCAGGGTAGAAGAGCAGTTCTTC
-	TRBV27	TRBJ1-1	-	CASRPSGSRAFF	TGTGCCAGCAGACCGTCGGGGTCGAGAGCTTTCTTT
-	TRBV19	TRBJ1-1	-	CASSGFGGGTEAFF	TGTGCCAGTAGTGGCTTTGGGGGAGGAACTGAAGCTTTCTTT
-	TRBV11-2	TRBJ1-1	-	CASSLVGGRGSEAFF	TGTGCCAGCAGCTTAGTAGGAGGCCGTGGGTCTGAAGCTTTCTTT
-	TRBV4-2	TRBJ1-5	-	CASSQGGNQPQHF	TGTGCCAGCAGCCAAGGGGGGAATCAGCCCCAGCATTTT
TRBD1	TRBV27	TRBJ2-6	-	CASRGSGTGFSGANVLTF	TGTGCCAGCAGGGGTTCCGGGACAGGATTCTCTGGGGCCAACGTCCTGACTTTC
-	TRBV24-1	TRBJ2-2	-	CATSEEVGGDTGELFF	TGTGCCACCAGTGAAGAAGTAGGGGGGGACACCGGGGAGCTGTTTTTT
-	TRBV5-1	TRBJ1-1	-	CASSPRGQNTEAFF	TGCGCCAGCAGCCCGCGGGGACAGAACACTGAAGCTTTCTTT
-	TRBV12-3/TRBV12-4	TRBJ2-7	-	CASSFGGLYEQYF	TGTGCCAGCAGTTTCGGCGGCCTCTACGAGCAGTACTTC
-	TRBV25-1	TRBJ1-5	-	CASSRGGNQPQHF	TGTGCCAGCAGTCGCGGGGGCAATCAGCCCCAGCATTTT
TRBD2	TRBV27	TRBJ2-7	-	CASSLRLAGGPREQYF	TGTGCCAGCAGTTTACGGCTAGCGGGAGGGCCCAGGGAGCAGTACTTC
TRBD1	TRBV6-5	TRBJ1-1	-	CASSYDRVTEAFF	TGTGCCAGCAGTTACGACAGGGTAACTGAAGCTTTCTTT
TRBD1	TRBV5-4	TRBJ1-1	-	CASSEDRGPTEAFF	TGTGCCAGCAGCGAGGACAGGGGGCCCACTGAAGCTTTCTTT
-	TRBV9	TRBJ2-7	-	CASSVAGQDEQYF	TGTGCCAGCAGCGTAGCCGGTCAGGACGAGCAGTACTTC
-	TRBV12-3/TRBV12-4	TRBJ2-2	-	CASTRAHTGELFF	TGTGCCAGTACCCGCGCACACACCGGGGAGCTGTTTTTT
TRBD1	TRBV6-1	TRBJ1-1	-	CASSEVVGTGGWVPEAFF	TGTGCCAGCAGTGAAGTAGTAGGGACAGGGGGCTGGGTCCCTGAAGCTTTCTTT
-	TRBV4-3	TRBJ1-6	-	CASSPGINSPLHF	TGCGCCAGCAGCCCGGGGATCAATTCACCCCTCCACTTT
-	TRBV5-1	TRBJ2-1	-	CASSRFTTELAYNEQFF	TGCGCCAGCAGCAGATTTACAACAGAACTCGCCTACAATGAGCAGTTCTTC
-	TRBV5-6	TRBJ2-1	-	CASSFLEAYNEQFF	TGTGCCAGCAGCTTCCTTGAAGCCTACAATGAGCAGTTCTTC
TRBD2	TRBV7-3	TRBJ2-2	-	CASSLTASGSVFGELFF	TGTGCCAGCAGCTTAACGGCTAGCGGGAGCGTGTTCGGGGAGCTGTTTTTT
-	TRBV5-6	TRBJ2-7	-	CASSLGTGYEQYF	TGTGCCAGCAGCTTGGGTACAGGGTACGAGCAGTACTTC
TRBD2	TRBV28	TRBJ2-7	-	CASSFVRAGGDEQYF	TGTGCCAGCAGTTTTGTTCGAGCGGGAGGGGACGAGCAGTACTTC
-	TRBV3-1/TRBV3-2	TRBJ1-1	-	CASSKQGTEAFF	TGTGCCAGCAGCAAACAAGGAACTGAAGCTTTCTTT
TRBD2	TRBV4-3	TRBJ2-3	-	CASSQDQGLVQDTQYF	TGCGCCAGCAGCCAAGATCAGGGACTAGTCCAAGATACGCAGTATTTT
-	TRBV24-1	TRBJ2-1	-	CATSDAPGTGVYNEQFF	TGTGCCACCAGTGATGCCCCGGGGACCGGGGTCTACAATGAGCAGTTCTTC
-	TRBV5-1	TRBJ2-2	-	CASSQRTGEVAGELFF	TGCGCCAGCAGCCAAAGAACAGGGGAGGTCGCCGGGGAGCTGTTTTTT
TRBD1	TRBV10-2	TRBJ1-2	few	CASSESTGIDGYTF	TGCGCCAGCAGTGAGTCGACAGGGATAGATGGCTACACCTTC
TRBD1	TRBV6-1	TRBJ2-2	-	CASSEWQGVDTGELFF	TGTGCCAGCAGTGAATGGCAGGGGGTCGACACCGGGGAGCTGTTTTTT
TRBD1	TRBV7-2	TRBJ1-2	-	CASSFTGGYGYTF	TGTGCCAGCAGCTTTACAGGGGGCTACGGCTACACCTTC